This T cell receptor (beta chain) was retrieved from a study of vaccination and CD4 T cells after COVID-19. Treatment defined: 10-day PBMC culture with coronavirus spike peptide pools or control peptides (ViraFEST assay). ViraFEST enlarged antigen-specific T cell populations with peptide pools and afterwards sequenced TCRs. Whole-study findings and limits: Nearly all convalescent vaccine-specific clones, 304 of 307, recognized only SARS-CoV-2 spike. Clonotypes reactive to SARS-CoV-2 had a median that went up from approximately 21 to 40, but not significantly.

This CDR3 has 18 amino acids. Trimming cost V 7 bases and J 2 bases; bases outside gene matches: 20. Germline CDR1 reads SGHRS; CDR2 reads YFSETQ. Sequenced with the Oncomine TCR Beta short-read assay was DNA taken from cultured CD4+ T cells. Investigators isolated genomic DNA from cultured CD4+ T cells. A single record per CDR3 protein comes from TCRdb applying MiXCR to the PCR reads. This table has over 14,000 distinct CDR3 sequences, roughly 73% appearing once. The sample holds a few counts of this clonotype. The antigen remains unidentified. The specimen was CD4+ T cells from blood, cultured in vitro. V gene TRBV5-1 combines with J gene TRBJ2-7; 8 nucleotides line up with TRBD2. This receptor was identified in a human donor who had recovered from COVID-19. DNA of the CDR3: TGCGCCAGCCTAGGGCCAGGGTTTGGCGGGAGGCCCCCCTACGAGCAGTACTTC. It codes for CASLGPGFGGRPPYEQYF.